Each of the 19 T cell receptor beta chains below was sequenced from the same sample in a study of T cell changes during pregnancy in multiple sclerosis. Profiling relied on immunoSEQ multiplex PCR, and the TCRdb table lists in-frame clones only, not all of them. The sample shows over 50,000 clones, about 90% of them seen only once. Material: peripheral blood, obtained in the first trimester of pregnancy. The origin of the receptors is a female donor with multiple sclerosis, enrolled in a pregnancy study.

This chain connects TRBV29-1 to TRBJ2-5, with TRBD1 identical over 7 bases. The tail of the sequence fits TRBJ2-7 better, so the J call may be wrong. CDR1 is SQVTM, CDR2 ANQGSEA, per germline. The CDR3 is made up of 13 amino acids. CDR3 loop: CSATTRQGYEQYF. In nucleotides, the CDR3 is TGCAGCGCTACGACGCGACAGGGCTACGAGCAGTACTTC.

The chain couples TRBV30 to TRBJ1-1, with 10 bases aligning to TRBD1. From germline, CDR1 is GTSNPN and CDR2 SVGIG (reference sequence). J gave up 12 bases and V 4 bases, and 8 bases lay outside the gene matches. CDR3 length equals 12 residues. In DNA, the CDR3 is TGTGCCTGGATCTCGACAGGGGGCTCGACTTTCTTT. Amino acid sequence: CAWISTGGSTFF. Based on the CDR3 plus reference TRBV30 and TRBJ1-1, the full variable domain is SQTIHQWPATLVQPVGSPLSLECTVEGTSNPNLYWYRQAAGRGLQLLFYSVGIGQISSEVPQNLSASRPQDRQFILSSKKLLLSDSGFYLCAWISTGGSTFFGQGTRLTVV.

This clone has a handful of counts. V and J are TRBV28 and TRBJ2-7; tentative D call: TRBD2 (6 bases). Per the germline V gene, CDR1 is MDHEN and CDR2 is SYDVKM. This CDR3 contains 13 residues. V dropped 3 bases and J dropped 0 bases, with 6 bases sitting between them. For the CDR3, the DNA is TGTGCCAGCAGTTTGGGGGGCTCCTACGAGCAGTACTTC. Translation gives CASSLGGSYEQYF.

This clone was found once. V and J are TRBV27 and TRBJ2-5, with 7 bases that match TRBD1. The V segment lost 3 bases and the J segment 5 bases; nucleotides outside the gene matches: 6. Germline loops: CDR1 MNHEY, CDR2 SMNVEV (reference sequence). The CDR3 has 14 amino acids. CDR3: CASSFSRGSETQYF. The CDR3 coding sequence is TGTGCCAGCAGTTTTTCCAGGGGGAGCGAGACCCAGTACTTC.

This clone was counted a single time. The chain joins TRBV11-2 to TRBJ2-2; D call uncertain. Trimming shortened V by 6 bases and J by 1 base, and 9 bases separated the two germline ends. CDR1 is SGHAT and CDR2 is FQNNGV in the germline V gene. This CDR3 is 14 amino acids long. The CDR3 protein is CASRNHRNTGELFF. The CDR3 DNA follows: TGTGCCAGCAGGAACCACAGGAACACCGGGGAGCTGTTTTTT.

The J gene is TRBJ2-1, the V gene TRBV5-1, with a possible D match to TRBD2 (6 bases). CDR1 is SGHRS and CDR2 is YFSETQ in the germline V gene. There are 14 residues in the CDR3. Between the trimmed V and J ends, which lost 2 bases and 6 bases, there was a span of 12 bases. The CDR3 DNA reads TGCGCCAGCAGCTTAAGCGGAGGGCCCAATGAGCAGTTCTTC. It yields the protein CASSLSGGPNEQFF. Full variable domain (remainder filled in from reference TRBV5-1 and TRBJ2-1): KAGVTQTPRYLIKTRGQQVTLSCSPISGHRSVSWYQQTPGQGLQFLFEYFSETQRNKGNFPGRFSGRQFSNSRSEMNVSTLELGDSALYLCASSLSGGPNEQFFGPGTRLTVL.

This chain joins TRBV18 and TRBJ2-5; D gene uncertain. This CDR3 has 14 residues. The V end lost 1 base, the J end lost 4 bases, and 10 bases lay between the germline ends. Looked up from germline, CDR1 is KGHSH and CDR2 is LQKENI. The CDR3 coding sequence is TGTGCCAGCTCACCACGAGTATCGGGAGAGACCCAGTACTTC. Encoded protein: CASSPRVSGETQYF. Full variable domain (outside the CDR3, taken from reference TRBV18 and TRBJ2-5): NAGVMQNPRHLVRRRGQEARLRCSPMKGHSHVYWYRQLPEEGLKFMVYLQKENIIDESGMPKERFSAEFPKEGPSILRIQQVVRGDSAAYFCASSPRVSGETQYFGPGTRLLVL.

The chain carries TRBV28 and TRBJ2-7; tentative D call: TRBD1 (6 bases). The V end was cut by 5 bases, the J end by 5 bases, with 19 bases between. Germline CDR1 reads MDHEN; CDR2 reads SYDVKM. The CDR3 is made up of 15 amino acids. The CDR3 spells CASSRPAQGSHEQYF. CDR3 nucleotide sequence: TGTGCCAGCAGTAGGCCGGCGCAGGGGTCCCACGAGCAGTACTTC.

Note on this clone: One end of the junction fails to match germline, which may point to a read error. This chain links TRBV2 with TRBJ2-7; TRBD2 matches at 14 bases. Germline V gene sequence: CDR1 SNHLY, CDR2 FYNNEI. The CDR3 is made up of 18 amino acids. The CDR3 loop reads CASSGGLAGVGVSHEQYF. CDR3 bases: TGTGCCAGCAGTGGGGGACTAGCGGGAGTGGGGGTCTCCCACGAGCAGTACTTC.

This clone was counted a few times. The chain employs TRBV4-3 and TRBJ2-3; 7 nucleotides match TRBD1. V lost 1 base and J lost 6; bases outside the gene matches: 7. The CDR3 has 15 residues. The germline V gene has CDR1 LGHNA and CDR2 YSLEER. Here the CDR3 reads CASSQGLQGRDTQYF. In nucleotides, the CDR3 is TGCGCCAGCAGCCAAGGTTTACAGGGGCGGGATACGCAGTATTTT.

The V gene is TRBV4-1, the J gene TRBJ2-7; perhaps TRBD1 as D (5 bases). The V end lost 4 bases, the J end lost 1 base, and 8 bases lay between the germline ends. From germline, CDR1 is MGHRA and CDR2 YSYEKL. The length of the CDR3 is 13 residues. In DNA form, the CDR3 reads TGCGCCAGCAGCCCAGGGTTGTCCTACGAGCAGTACTTC. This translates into CASSPGLSYEQYF.

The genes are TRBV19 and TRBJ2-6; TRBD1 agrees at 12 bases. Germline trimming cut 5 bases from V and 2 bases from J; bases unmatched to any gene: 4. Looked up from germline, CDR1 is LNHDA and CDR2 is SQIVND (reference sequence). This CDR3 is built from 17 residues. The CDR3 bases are TGTGCCAGTAGTCTGGGACAGGGGGCACCTGGGGCCAACGTCCTGACTTTC. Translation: CASSLGQGAPGANVLTF. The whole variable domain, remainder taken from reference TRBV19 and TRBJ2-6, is DGGITQSPKYLFRKEGQNVTLSCEQNLNHDAMYWYRQDPGQGLRLIYYSQIVNDFQKGDIAEGYSVSREKKESFPLTVTSAQKNPTAFYLCASSLGQGAPGANVLTFGAGSRLTVL.

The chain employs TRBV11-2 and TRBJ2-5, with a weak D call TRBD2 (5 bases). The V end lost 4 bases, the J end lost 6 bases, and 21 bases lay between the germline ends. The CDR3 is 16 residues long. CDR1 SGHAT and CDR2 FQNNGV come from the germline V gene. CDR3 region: CASSSSLGLAGQTQYF. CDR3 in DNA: TGTGCCAGCAGCTCCTCACTCGGGCTAGCTGGGCAGACCCAGTACTTC. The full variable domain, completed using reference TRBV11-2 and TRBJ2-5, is EAGVAQSPRYKIIEKRQSVAFWCNPISGHATLYWYQQILGQGPKLLIQFQNNGVVDDSQLPKDRFSAERLKGVDSTLKIQPAKLEDSAVYLCASSSSLGLAGQTQYFGPGTRLLVL.

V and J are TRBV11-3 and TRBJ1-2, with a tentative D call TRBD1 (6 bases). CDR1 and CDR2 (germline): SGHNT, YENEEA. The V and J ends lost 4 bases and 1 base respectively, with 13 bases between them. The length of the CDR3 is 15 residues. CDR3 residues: CASSSGTYNNYGYTF. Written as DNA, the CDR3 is TGTGCCAGCAGCTCCGGGACATACAATAACTATGGCTACACCTTC.

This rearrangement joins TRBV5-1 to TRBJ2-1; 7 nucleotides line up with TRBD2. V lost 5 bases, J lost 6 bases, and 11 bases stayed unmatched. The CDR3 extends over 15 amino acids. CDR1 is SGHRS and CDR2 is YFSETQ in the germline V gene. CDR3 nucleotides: TGCGCCAGCAGTAGTCGGGAGGCCCAGTTCAATGAGCAGTTCTTC. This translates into CASSSREAQFNEQFF.

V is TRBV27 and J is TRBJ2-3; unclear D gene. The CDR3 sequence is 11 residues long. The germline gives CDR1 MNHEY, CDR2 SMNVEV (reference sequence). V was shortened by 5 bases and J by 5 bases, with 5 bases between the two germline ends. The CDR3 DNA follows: TGTGCCAGCAGTCAACTAGATACGCAGTATTTT. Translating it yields CASSQLDTQYF.

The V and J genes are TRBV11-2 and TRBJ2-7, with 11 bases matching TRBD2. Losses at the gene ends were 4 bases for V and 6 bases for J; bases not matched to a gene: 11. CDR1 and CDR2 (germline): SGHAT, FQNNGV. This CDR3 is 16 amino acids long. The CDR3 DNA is TGTGCCAGCAGCTCGGAACTTAGCGGGAGGGCCTTCGAGCAGTACTTC. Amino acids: CASSSELSGRAFEQYF.

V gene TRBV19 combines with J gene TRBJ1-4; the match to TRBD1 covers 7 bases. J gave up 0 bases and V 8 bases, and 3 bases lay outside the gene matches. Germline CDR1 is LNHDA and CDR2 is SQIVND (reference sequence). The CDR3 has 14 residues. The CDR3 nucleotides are TGTGCCAGTCGGACAGGTCCAACTAATGAAAAACTGTTTTTT. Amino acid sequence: CASRTGPTNEKLFF.

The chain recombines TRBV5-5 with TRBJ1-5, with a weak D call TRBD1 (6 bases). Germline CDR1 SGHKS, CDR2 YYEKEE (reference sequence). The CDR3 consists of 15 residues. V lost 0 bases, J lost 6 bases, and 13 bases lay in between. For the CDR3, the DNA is TGTGCCAGCAGCTTGGGAGTAGGGGGTAGTCAGCCCCAGCATTTT. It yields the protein CASSLGVGGSQPQHF.